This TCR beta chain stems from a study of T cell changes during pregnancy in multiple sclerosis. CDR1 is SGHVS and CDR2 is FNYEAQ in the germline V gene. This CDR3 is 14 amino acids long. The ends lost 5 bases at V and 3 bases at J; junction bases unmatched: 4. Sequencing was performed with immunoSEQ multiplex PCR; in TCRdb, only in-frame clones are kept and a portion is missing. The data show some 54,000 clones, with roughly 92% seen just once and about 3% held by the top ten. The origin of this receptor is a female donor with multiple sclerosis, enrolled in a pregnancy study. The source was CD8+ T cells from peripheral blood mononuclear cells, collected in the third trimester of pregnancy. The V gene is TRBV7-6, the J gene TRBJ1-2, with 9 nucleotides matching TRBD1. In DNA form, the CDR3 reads TGTGCCAGCAGCCCGGACAGGGGTTACTATGGCTACACCTTC. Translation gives CASSPDRGYYGYTF.